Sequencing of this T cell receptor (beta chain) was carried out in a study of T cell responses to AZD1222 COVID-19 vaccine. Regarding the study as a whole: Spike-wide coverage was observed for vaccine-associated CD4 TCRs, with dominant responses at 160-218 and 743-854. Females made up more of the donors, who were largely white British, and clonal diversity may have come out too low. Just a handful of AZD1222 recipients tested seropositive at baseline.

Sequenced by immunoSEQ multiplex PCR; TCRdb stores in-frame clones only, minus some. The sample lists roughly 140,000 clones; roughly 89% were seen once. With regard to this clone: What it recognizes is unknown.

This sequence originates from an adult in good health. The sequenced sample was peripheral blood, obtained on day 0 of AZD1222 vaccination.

The CDR3 bases are TGTGCCAGTAGTCCCACCACCCGAACGACAACCGGGGAGCTGTTTTTT. It translates to CASSPTTRTTTGELFF. This chain uses TRBV19 with TRBJ2-2; D unclear. The CDR3 is 16 amino acids. V was trimmed by 5 bases and J by 5 bases, leaving 18 bases between them. The V gene's germline CDR1 is LNHDA and CDR2 SQIVND (reference sequence). The variable domain in full, with the rest retrieved from reference TRBV19 and TRBJ2-2, is DGGITQSPKYLFRKEGQNVTLSCEQNLNHDAMYWYRQDPGQGLRLIYYSQIVNDFQKGDIAEGYSVSREKKESFPLTVTSAQKNPTAFYLCASSPTTRTTTGELFFGEGSRLTVL.